The rows below give T cell receptor beta chains drawn from one sample of a study of immune cell composition in non-small cell lung cancer. The protocol was immunoSEQ multiplex PCR, while the TCRdb copy is restricted to in-frame clones and leaves out a portion. The sample lists several thousand clones; about 83% were seen once. Sequenced sample: lung tumor tissue. The receptors were sampled from a human donor with non-small cell lung cancer. Both conserved end residues are part of each CDR3. The order of the fields is J gene, clone size, D gene, V gene, CDR3 length, CDR3 DNA, CDR3 protein. The D gene is left open where the match is weak. Part of the rows lack a size; the others show once, few, many or a class for expanded clones.

j_call: TRBJ1-5
clone_size: .
d_call: TRBD1
v_call: TRBV5-1
cdr3_length: 15
cdr3_nt: TGCGCCAGCAGTTGGGGGACAGGGGGAAGTCAGCCCCAGCATTTT
cdr3_aa: CASSWGTGGSQPQHF

j_call: TRBJ2-1
clone_size: .
d_call: .
v_call: TRBV28
cdr3_length: 14
cdr3_nt: TGTGCCAGCGCTAATGGTGGAGCCGACAATGAGCAGTTCTTC
cdr3_aa: CASANGGADNEQFF

j_call: TRBJ2-3
clone_size: few
d_call: TRBD2
v_call: TRBV5-1
cdr3_length: 20
cdr3_nt: TGCGCCAGCAGCTCTCCCTTGGGGCTAGCGGGGCCACCAAGCACAGATACGCAGTATTTT
cdr3_aa: CASSSPLGLAGPPSTDTQYF

j_call: TRBJ2-7
clone_size: once
d_call: TRBD2
v_call: TRBV5-1
cdr3_length: 18
cdr3_nt: TGCGCCAGCAGCCCCGGGACTAGCGGGAGGTTGAGGGCCTACGAGCAGTACTTC
cdr3_aa: CASSPGTSGRLRAYEQYF

j_call: TRBJ2-2
clone_size: .
d_call: .
v_call: TRBV5-5
cdr3_length: 14
cdr3_nt: TGTGCCAGCAGCTACCCTGGGCTGACCGGGGAGCTGTTTTTT
cdr3_aa: CASSYPGLTGELFF

j_call: TRBJ2-7
clone_size: .
d_call: .
v_call: TRBV6-1
cdr3_length: 14
cdr3_nt: TGTGCCAGCAGTGACCGGGACACCCTCTACGAGCAGTACTTC
cdr3_aa: CASSDRDTLYEQYF

j_call: TRBJ1-1
clone_size: .
d_call: .
v_call: TRBV27
cdr3_length: 13
cdr3_nt: TGTGCCAGCAGTTTTATAGGAGAGGCTGAAGCTTTCTTT
cdr3_aa: CASSFIGEAEAFF

j_call: TRBJ2-3
clone_size: .
d_call: TRBD2
v_call: TRBV10-1
cdr3_length: 16
cdr3_nt: TGCGCCAGCAGTGAGTCCCTAGCGGGCCTTCCAGATACGCAGTATTTT
cdr3_aa: CASSESLAGLPDTQYF

j_call: TRBJ2-3
clone_size: .
d_call: TRBD2
v_call: TRBV5-5
cdr3_length: 15
cdr3_nt: TGTGCCAGCAGCTTGGGACTAGCTCGCACAGATACGCAGTATTTT
cdr3_aa: CASSLGLARTDTQYF

j_call: TRBJ2-5
clone_size: .
d_call: .
v_call: TRBV29-1
cdr3_length: 12
cdr3_nt: TGCAGCGTTGTGAGAGGCCAAGAGACCCAGTACTTC
cdr3_aa: CSVVRGQETQYF

j_call: TRBJ2-2
clone_size: .
d_call: .
v_call: TRBV6-4
cdr3_length: 13
cdr3_nt: TGTGCCAGCAGTCCCAGGGACACCGGGGAGCTGTTTTTT
cdr3_aa: CASSPRDTGELFF

j_call: TRBJ2-1
clone_size: large
d_call: .
v_call: TRBV27
cdr3_length: 14
cdr3_nt: TGTGCCAGCAGTTTATTCCAGGTTCACAATGAGCAGTTCTTC
cdr3_aa: CASSLFQVHNEQFF

j_call: TRBJ2-1
clone_size: few
d_call: TRBD1
v_call: TRBV7-9
cdr3_length: 14
cdr3_nt: TGTGCCAGCAGCGTAAGCAGGACAGGCAATGAGCAGTTCTTC
cdr3_aa: CASSVSRTGNEQFF

j_call: TRBJ1-5
clone_size: .
d_call: TRBD1
v_call: TRBV30
cdr3_length: 14
cdr3_nt: TGTGCCTGGGGAGGGGGCTTCGGCAATCAGCCCCAGCATTTT
cdr3_aa: CAWGGGFGNQPQHF

j_call: TRBJ2-7
clone_size: .
d_call: .
v_call: TRBV4-3
cdr3_length: 15
cdr3_nt: TGCGCCAGCAGCCAAGAGGAAGGAATTTACTACGAGCAGTACTTC
cdr3_aa: CASSQEEGIYYEQYF

j_call: TRBJ1-5
clone_size: few
d_call: TRBD1
v_call: TRBV30
cdr3_length: 13
cdr3_nt: TGTGCCTGGAGCGGGACAGAGAATCAGCCCCAGCATTTT
cdr3_aa: CAWSGTENQPQHF

j_call: TRBJ2-1
clone_size: .
d_call: TRBD2
v_call: TRBV5-1
cdr3_length: 15
cdr3_nt: TGCGCCAGCAGCTTGGCGGCTAGCGGGGCGGGTGAGCAGTTCTTC
cdr3_aa: CASSLAASGAGEQFF

j_call: TRBJ2-1
clone_size: .
d_call: .
v_call: TRBV10-3
cdr3_length: 17
cdr3_nt: TGTGCCACTTTAAGCTCGCGGGGCTCGAGCTCCTACAATGAGCAGTTCTTC
cdr3_aa: CATLSSRGSSSYNEQFF

j_call: TRBJ1-1
clone_size: .
d_call: .
v_call: TRBV7-8
cdr3_length: 15
cdr3_nt: TGTGCCAGCAGCTTAGACAGGGTTTGGAACACTGAAGCTTTCTTT
cdr3_aa: CASSLDRVWNTEAFF

j_call: TRBJ2-1
clone_size: .
d_call: .
v_call: TRBV1
cdr3_length: 14
cdr3_nt: TGCACCAGCCGCCCGGGACAGACTCACAATGAGCAGTTCTTC
cdr3_aa: CTSRPGQTHNEQFF

j_call: TRBJ2-2
clone_size: .
d_call: TRBD1
v_call: TRBV29-1
cdr3_length: 13
cdr3_nt: TGCAGCGTTAGGACAGGGGGTATCGGGGAGCTGTTTTTT
cdr3_aa: CSVRTGGIGELFF

j_call: TRBJ2-7
clone_size: few
d_call: .
v_call: TRBV4-2
cdr3_length: 13
cdr3_nt: TGTGCCAGCAGCCAAGAATTCGCCCGCGGGGTCGACTTC
cdr3_aa: CASSQEFARGVDF

j_call: TRBJ1-1
clone_size: .
d_call: .
v_call: TRBV9
cdr3_length: 14
cdr3_nt: TGTGCCAGCAGCGGGAGGGATCCAGACACTGAAGCTTTCTTT
cdr3_aa: CASSGRDPDTEAFF

j_call: TRBJ2-6
clone_size: .
d_call: .
v_call: TRBV30
cdr3_length: 15
cdr3_nt: TGTGCCTGGAGACCAGGGCAGCCCGGGGCCAACGTCCTGACTTTC
cdr3_aa: CAWRPGQPGANVLTF

j_call: TRBJ2-7
clone_size: .
d_call: .
v_call: TRBV18
cdr3_length: 12
cdr3_nt: TGTGCCAGCTCCCGGTCTGGCTACGAGCAGTACTTC
cdr3_aa: CASSRSGYEQYF

j_call: TRBJ1-1
clone_size: .
d_call: TRBD1
v_call: TRBV6-1
cdr3_length: 17
cdr3_nt: TGTGCCAGCAGTGAAGGTTTGACAGGGGTTTGGAACACTGAAGCTTTCTTT
cdr3_aa: CASSEGLTGVWNTEAFF

j_call: TRBJ2-1
clone_size: .
d_call: TRBD2
v_call: TRBV28
cdr3_length: 15
cdr3_nt: TGTGCCAGCAGTGGGACTAGCGTGCACTACAATGAGCAGTTCTTC
cdr3_aa: CASSGTSVHYNEQFF

j_call: TRBJ1-2
clone_size: few
d_call: TRBD1
v_call: TRBV28
cdr3_length: 13
cdr3_nt: TGTGCCAGTCAGGGGACAGGGGACGGTGGCTACACCTTC
cdr3_aa: CASQGTGDGGYTF

j_call: TRBJ2-1
clone_size: .
d_call: TRBD2
v_call: TRBV2
cdr3_length: 14
cdr3_nt: TGTGCCAGCAGTGGGACTAGCGGGACCAATGAGCAGTTCTTC
cdr3_aa: CASSGTSGTNEQFF

j_call: TRBJ2-5
clone_size: .
d_call: TRBD2
v_call: TRBV5-4
cdr3_length: 16
cdr3_nt: TGTGCCAGCAGCTTTCGACTAGCGGGAGACCAAGAGACCCAGTACTTC
cdr3_aa: CASSFRLAGDQETQYF

j_call: TRBJ2-5
clone_size: .
d_call: TRBD2
v_call: TRBV7-7
cdr3_length: 16
cdr3_nt: TGTGCCAGCAGCTCGGGACTAGCGGGGGGCAGCGAGACCCAGTACTTC
cdr3_aa: CASSSGLAGGSETQYF

j_call: TRBJ2-2
clone_size: .
d_call: TRBD2
v_call: TRBV30
cdr3_length: 16
cdr3_nt: TGTGCCTGGACCGGACTAGCGGGAGGCCGGGCCGGGGAGCTGTTTTTT
cdr3_aa: CAWTGLAGGRAGELFF

j_call: TRBJ2-7
clone_size: .
d_call: TRBD2
v_call: TRBV27
cdr3_length: 14
cdr3_nt: TGTGCCAGCAGGAAGATAGCGGGGGGGCCCGAGCAGTACTTC
cdr3_aa: CASRKIAGGPEQYF

j_call: TRBJ1-2
clone_size: .
d_call: TRBD1
v_call: TRBV29-1
cdr3_length: 13
cdr3_nt: TGCAGCGTTGTACCGGGACAGGGTAGTGGCTACACCTTC
cdr3_aa: CSVVPGQGSGYTF

j_call: TRBJ1-5
clone_size: .
d_call: .
v_call: TRBV12-2
cdr3_length: 17
cdr3_nt: TGTGCAAGTCGCTTAGAATGGTGCAGGGCCAGCAATCAGCCCCAGCATTTT
cdr3_aa: CASRLEWCRASNQPQHF

j_call: TRBJ1-6
clone_size: .
d_call: TRBD1
v_call: TRBV6-1
cdr3_length: 15
cdr3_nt: TGTGCCAGCAGTGATACCGGACAGGGGCGTTCACCCCTCCACTTT
cdr3_aa: CASSDTGQGRSPLHF

j_call: TRBJ2-1
clone_size: .
d_call: .
v_call: TRBV6-1
cdr3_length: 16
cdr3_nt: TGTGCCAGCAGTGAGTTTGGGGGCCTACCCTACAATGAGCAGTTCTTC
cdr3_aa: CASSEFGGLPYNEQFF

j_call: TRBJ2-1
clone_size: .
d_call: TRBD2
v_call: TRBV10-3
cdr3_length: 15
cdr3_nt: TGTGCCATCAGGGGACTAGCGGGAGGTTACAATGAGCAGTTCTTC
cdr3_aa: CAIRGLAGGYNEQFF

j_call: TRBJ1-4
clone_size: .
d_call: .
v_call: TRBV5-6
cdr3_length: 15
cdr3_nt: TGTGCCAGCAGCATAGCAGGGGTCCTTCACGAAAAACTGTTTTTT
cdr3_aa: CASSIAGVLHEKLFF

j_call: TRBJ2-1
clone_size: .
d_call: .
v_call: TRBV5-8
cdr3_length: 13
cdr3_nt: TGTGCCAGCAGACTAAGGACTGTGAATGAGCAGTTCTTC
cdr3_aa: CASRLRTVNEQFF

j_call: TRBJ2-7
clone_size: .
d_call: TRBD2
v_call: TRBV2
cdr3_length: 15
cdr3_nt: TGTGCCAGCAGTGAAGCGCTTCTAGCGGGAGGGCCCCAGATCTTC
cdr3_aa: CASSEALLAGGPQIF

j_call: TRBJ2-7
clone_size: .
d_call: .
v_call: TRBV5-5
cdr3_length: 13
cdr3_nt: TGTGCCAGCAGCTTCGGTCGCTCCTACGAGCAGTACTTC
cdr3_aa: CASSFGRSYEQYF

j_call: TRBJ1-2
clone_size: .
d_call: .
v_call: TRBV5-1
cdr3_length: 15
cdr3_nt: TGCGCCAGCAGCTCCCTATCGACGGGTAACTATGGCTACACCTTC
cdr3_aa: CASSSLSTGNYGYTF

j_call: TRBJ2-1
clone_size: .
d_call: .
v_call: TRBV5-1
cdr3_length: 14
cdr3_nt: TGCGCCAGCAGCTTGGGGCAGGGTAACGATGAGCAGTTCTTC
cdr3_aa: CASSLGQGNDEQFF

j_call: TRBJ1-5
clone_size: large
d_call: .
v_call: TRBV9
cdr3_length: 14
cdr3_nt: TGTGCCAGCAGCGCCACAGATAGCAATCAGCCCCAGCATTTT
cdr3_aa: CASSATDSNQPQHF

j_call: TRBJ1-2
clone_size: .
d_call: .
v_call: TRBV5-1
cdr3_length: 13
cdr3_nt: TGCGCCAGCAGCTGGTCCCAGGGGAATAGCTACACCTTC
cdr3_aa: CASSWSQGNSYTF

j_call: TRBJ2-7
clone_size: .
d_call: TRBD2
v_call: TRBV7-2
cdr3_length: 17
cdr3_nt: TGTGCCAGCAGCTTCCGACTAGCGGGGGGGAGCTCCTACGAGCAGTACTTC
cdr3_aa: CASSFRLAGGSSYEQYF

j_call: TRBJ1-1
clone_size: .
d_call: .
v_call: TRBV10-3
cdr3_length: 14
cdr3_nt: TGTGCCATCAGTGAGAAGGACTCAGTCACTGAAGCTTTCTTT
cdr3_aa: CAISEKDSVTEAFF

j_call: TRBJ1-1
clone_size: .
d_call: .
v_call: TRBV6-1
cdr3_length: 14
cdr3_nt: TGTGCCAGCATATCATGGCTCTCGGGCACTGAAGCTTTCTTT
cdr3_aa: CASISWLSGTEAFF

j_call: TRBJ2-1
clone_size: .
d_call: TRBD2
v_call: TRBV4-2
cdr3_length: 16
cdr3_nt: TGTGCCAGCAGCCAAGGGGCGGGGGGGCCACTCAATGAGCAGTTCTTC
cdr3_aa: CASSQGAGGPLNEQFF

j_call: TRBJ2-7
clone_size: .
d_call: TRBD2
v_call: TRBV11-3
cdr3_length: 18
cdr3_nt: TGTGCCAGCAGCTTAGTCGGGACTAGCGGGGGGGCGGCGAAGGAGCAGTACTTC
cdr3_aa: CASSLVGTSGGAAKEQYF

j_call: TRBJ2-3
clone_size: medium-sized
d_call: TRBD2
v_call: TRBV2
cdr3_length: 15
cdr3_nt: TGTGCCAGCAGTGGGCTGGCGGGGGACACAGATACGCAGTATTTT
cdr3_aa: CASSGLAGDTDTQYF

j_call: TRBJ2-1
clone_size: .
d_call: TRBD2
v_call: TRBV7-6
cdr3_length: 18
cdr3_nt: TGTGCCAGCAGCAACATCTCTAGCGGAGCGATTCCCTACAATGAGCAGTTCTTC
cdr3_aa: CASSNISSGAIPYNEQFF

j_call: TRBJ2-4
clone_size: .
d_call: .
v_call: TRBV18
cdr3_length: 14
cdr3_nt: TGTGCCAGCTCACCACAGGGTGGGGGCCTGCCCCAATACTTC
cdr3_aa: CASSPQGGGLPQYF

j_call: TRBJ1-2
clone_size: .
d_call: TRBD1
v_call: TRBV5-8
cdr3_length: 15
cdr3_nt: TGTGCCAGCAGCCCCACCGGACAGGGGACTCGTGGCTACACCTTC
cdr3_aa: CASSPTGQGTRGYTF

j_call: TRBJ1-2
clone_size: .
d_call: .
v_call: TRBV5-4
cdr3_length: 13
cdr3_nt: TGTGCCAGCAGAACGGAACAGGCCTATGGCTACACCTTC
cdr3_aa: CASRTEQAYGYTF

j_call: TRBJ2-4
clone_size: few
d_call: TRBD2
v_call: TRBV18
cdr3_length: 14
cdr3_nt: TGTGCCAGCTCACCACGGGAGGGTTCGTACATTCAGTACTTC
cdr3_aa: CASSPREGSYIQYF

j_call: TRBJ1-4
clone_size: .
d_call: .
v_call: TRBV4-1
cdr3_length: 14
cdr3_nt: TGCGCCAGCAGTCTAGGCGAGGGGAGGGAAAAACTGTTTTTT
cdr3_aa: CASSLGEGREKLFF

j_call: TRBJ1-5
clone_size: .
d_call: TRBD1
v_call: TRBV15
cdr3_length: 18
cdr3_nt: TGTGCCACCAGCAGAGACCTAGCCGTGACAGGGTTAAGTCAGCCCCAGCATTTT
cdr3_aa: CATSRDLAVTGLSQPQHF